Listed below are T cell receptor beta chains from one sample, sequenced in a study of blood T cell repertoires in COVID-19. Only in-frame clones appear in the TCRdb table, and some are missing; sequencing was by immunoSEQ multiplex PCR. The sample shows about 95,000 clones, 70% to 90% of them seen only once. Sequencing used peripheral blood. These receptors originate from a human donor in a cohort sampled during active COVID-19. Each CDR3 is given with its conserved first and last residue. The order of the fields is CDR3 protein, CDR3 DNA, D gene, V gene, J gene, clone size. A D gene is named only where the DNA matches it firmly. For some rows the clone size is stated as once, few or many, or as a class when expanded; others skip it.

cdr3_aa: CASSSGTSGRAETQYF
cdr3_nt: TGTGCCAGCAGCTCCGGGACTAGCGGTAGAGCAGAGACCCAGTACTTC
d_call: TRBD2
v_call: TRBV4-2
j_call: TRBJ2-5
clone_size: NA

cdr3_aa: CASRASGFTGNTIYF
cdr3_nt: TGCGCCAGCAGGGCCTCCGGGTTTACTGGAAACACCATATATTTT
d_call: NA
v_call: TRBV10-2
j_call: TRBJ1-3
clone_size: NA

cdr3_aa: CASKDRSETEAFF
cdr3_nt: TGTGCCAGTAAGGACAGAAGCGAAACTGAAGCTTTCTTT
d_call: NA
v_call: TRBV19
j_call: TRBJ1-1
clone_size: NA

cdr3_aa: CASSLSRDRGTGELFF
cdr3_nt: TGTGCCAGCAGCTTAAGCCGGGACAGAGGAACCGGGGAGCTGTTTTTT
d_call: TRBD1
v_call: TRBV7-9
j_call: TRBJ2-2
clone_size: NA

cdr3_aa: CASTNRGTYEQYF
cdr3_nt: TGTGCCAGCACCAACAGGGGGACCTACGAGCAGTACTTC
d_call: TRBD1
v_call: TRBV6-6
j_call: TRBJ2-7
clone_size: NA

cdr3_aa: CAIVDRGYYEKLFF
cdr3_nt: TGTGCCATCGTTGACAGGGGGTATTATGAAAAACTGTTTTTT
d_call: TRBD1
v_call: TRBV6-5
j_call: TRBJ1-4
clone_size: many

cdr3_aa: CASSDRALNTEAFF
cdr3_nt: TGTGCCAGCAGTGACAGGGCTCTGAACACTGAAGCTTTCTTT
d_call: TRBD1
v_call: TRBV3-1/TRBV3-2
j_call: TRBJ1-1
clone_size: once

cdr3_aa: CASSPAGGGTQYF
cdr3_nt: TGTGCCAGCAGCCCAGCGGGAGGAGGTACGCAGTATTTT
d_call: TRBD2
v_call: TRBV7-9
j_call: TRBJ2-3
clone_size: NA

cdr3_aa: CASSSFPQLTGPGTEAFF
cdr3_nt: TGCGCCAGCAGCTCATTCCCCCAACTGACAGGGCCGGGCACTGAAGCTTTCTTT
d_call: TRBD1
v_call: TRBV5-1
j_call: TRBJ1-1
clone_size: NA

cdr3_aa: CASSWGIGLSYEQYF
cdr3_nt: TGTGCCAGCAGTTGGGGTATAGGACTCTCCTACGAGCAGTACTTC
d_call: NA
v_call: TRBV6-5
j_call: TRBJ2-7
clone_size: NA

cdr3_aa: CASSPLGGLAGELFF
cdr3_nt: TGTGCCAGCAGCCCTTTAGGGGGCTTGGCCGGGGAGCTGTTTTTT
d_call: TRBD1
v_call: TRBV7-6
j_call: TRBJ2-2
clone_size: NA

cdr3_aa: CATSGAGAGNTIYF
cdr3_nt: TGTGCCACCAGTGGGGCGGGTGCCGGAAACACCATATATTTT
d_call: NA
v_call: TRBV24-1
j_call: TRBJ1-3
clone_size: NA